This T cell receptor (beta chain) was profiled in a study of CD8+ T cells in alopecia areata. In each case, RNA was isolated and then reverse transcribed into cDNA as the sequencing template. Data came from immunoSEQ multiplex PCR; TCRdb stores just in-frame clones and leaves some out. Of roughly 150,000 clones in the sample, approximately 60% were seen once. V was shortened by 4 bases and J by 1 base, with 10 bases between the two germline ends. This CDR3 comprises 14 residues. Germline CDR1 and CDR2: MGHDK and SYGVNS. In regard to this clone: Its specificity is unknown.

Study-wide results and caveats: Scalp samples also yield sequences from resident alphabeta T cells of normal skin. Sharing of TCRs across patients appeared less clear than in mice, possibly for HLA-related reasons.

The sequence was obtained from a human donor in good health. The chain recombines TRBV25-1 with TRBJ2-5, with D possibly being TRBD2 (6 bases). Sequenced input: CD4+ T cells sorted from blood. DNA for the CDR3: TGTGCCAGCAGTGCAGTAGCGGCCCAAGAGACCCAGTACTTC. Residues: CASSAVAAQETQYF. Looking up the rest from reference TRBV25-1 and TRBJ2-5 gives the full variable domain: EADIYQTPRYLVIGTGKKITLECSQTMGHDKMYWYQQDPGMELHLIHYSYGVNSTEKGDLSSESTVSRIRTEHFPLTLESARPSHTSQYLCASSAVAAQETQYFGPGTRLLVL.